A selection of T cell receptor beta chains follows, all from one sample in a study of T cell repertoires in cytomegalovirus infection. TCRdb analysed the reads with MiXCR anew, one entry per CDR3 protein. The data contain 450,000 to 600,000 distinct CDR3 sequences, 11% of them seen just once; the ten biggest clones take up roughly 10%. What was sequenced was PBMCs. The receptors were sampled from a human donor in good health (CMV status not recorded). Some clones in this sample may be carry-over from other donors' samples. Each CDR3 is given with its conserved first and last residue. A D gene is named only where the DNA matches it firmly. Only some rows state a clone size, as once, few, many or a class for expanded clones.

V gene	D gene	J gene	clone size	CDR3 protein	CDR3 DNA
TRBV19	-	TRBJ1-2	-	CASSIGRSTGYTF	TGTGCCAGTAGTATAGGGCGATCAACTGGCTACACCTTC
TRBV7-9	-	TRBJ2-2	many	CASSSELRTENTGELFF	TGTGCCAGCAGCTCGGAACTCCGGACGGAGAACACCGGGGAGCTGTTTTTT
TRBV10-3	TRBD1	TRBJ1-2	few	CAISEGGIYGYTF	TGTGCCATCAGTGAAGGGGGCATCTATGGCTACACCTTC
TRBV7-9	TRBD1	TRBJ1-2	few	CASSLDRVDGYTF	TGTGCCAGCAGCCTAGACAGGGTGGATGGCTACACCTTC
TRBV3-1	-	TRBJ1-2	many	CASSQHRGGEGYTF	TGTGCCAGCAGCCAACACAGAGGGGGAGAAGGCTACACCTTC
TRBV10-3	-	TRBJ2-2	many	CAMGDGVGESGELFF	TGTGCCATGGGAGACGGGGTAGGAGAGAGCGGGGAGCTGTTTTTT
TRBV5-1	-	TRBJ2-3	-	CASSLPRDGSTDTQYF	TGCGCCAGCAGCTTGCCTCGGGACGGCAGCACAGATACGCAGTATTTT
TRBV12-3/TRBV12-4	-	TRBJ1-6	-	CASSFVTGASPLHF	TGTGCCAGCAGTTTCGTGACAGGCGCTTCACCCCTCCACTTT
TRBV9	-	TRBJ2-7	-	CASSAEGPSYEQYF	TGTGCCAGCAGCGCGGAGGGACCCTCCTACGAGCAGTACTTC
TRBV5-5	-	TRBJ1-5	many	CASSVGGGSNQPQHF	TGTGCCAGCAGCGTCGGAGGGGGTAGCAATCAGCCCCAGCATTTT
TRBV5-4	TRBD1	TRBJ1-6	-	CASSKTWTGGPVEALHF	TGTGCCAGCAGCAAAACATGGACAGGGGGCCCCGTTGAGGCCCTCCACTTT
TRBV5-6	TRBD1	TRBJ2-1	many	CASSSGQGGYNEQFF	TGTGCCAGCAGTTCGGGACAGGGGGGGTACAATGAGCAGTTCTTC
TRBV7-8	TRBD1	TRBJ1-1	many	CASSSLRVGRGGPEAFF	TGTGCCAGCAGCTCCCTGAGGGTCGGGAGAGGGGGCCCTGAAGCTTTCTTT
TRBV20-1	-	TRBJ2-7	-	CSARDEPGEYF	TGCAGTGCTAGAGATGAGCCCGGTGAGTACTTC
TRBV2	-	TRBJ1-3	-	CASSGGAGNTIYF	TGTGCCAGCAGTGGGGGGGCTGGAAACACCATATATTTT
TRBV11-3	-	TRBJ2-2	many	CASSHSGHQGLAPGDGELFF	TGTGCCAGCAGCCATAGTGGACATCAGGGATTAGCACCAGGGGACGGGGAGCTGTTTTTT
TRBV7-9	-	TRBJ2-5	few	CASSRTVVETQYF	TGTGCCAGCAGCAGGACAGTCGTTGAGACCCAGTACTTC
TRBV10-3	-	TRBJ1-2	many	CAPPDKRNYGYTF	TGTGCCCCCCCGGACAAAAGAAACTATGGCTACACCTTC
TRBV5-1	-	TRBJ2-5	many	CASSLGSGKETQYF	TGCGCCAGCAGCTTGGGGTCCGGAAAAGAGACCCAGTACTTC
TRBV2	-	TRBJ2-5	-	CASSEVGGRLKTQYF	TGTGCCAGCAGTGAAGTAGGTGGGAGGCTTAAGACCCAGTACTTC
TRBV4-1	-	TRBJ2-1	many	CASSQPTGTYDYNEQFF	TGCGCCAGCAGCCAGCCCACCGGGACTTACGACTACAATGAGCAGTTCTTC
TRBV7-9	-	TRBJ2-2	many	CASSLVPSTGELFF	TGTGCCAGCAGCTTAGTTCCTAGCACCGGGGAGCTGTTTTTT
TRBV10-3	-	TRBJ2-3	few	CAISPVVRGTDTQYF	TGTGCCATCAGCCCAGTAGTCAGGGGAACAGATACGCAGTATTTT
TRBV5-1	TRBD2	TRBJ2-7	-	CASSLARSSGSYEQYF	TGCGCCAGCAGCTTGGCGAGGTCTAGCGGGAGCTACGAGCAGTACTTC
TRBV12-3/TRBV12-4	-	TRBJ2-5	many	CASSPEGPRETQYF	TGTGCCAGCAGCCCCGAGGGCCCCAGAGAGACCCAGTACTTC
TRBV23-1	-	TRBJ2-7	many	CASESERHEQYF	TGCGCCAGCGAGTCAGAGAGACACGAGCAGTACTTC
TRBV9	-	TRBJ1-3	many	CASSTQGISGNTIYF	TGTGCCAGCAGCACACAGGGAATTTCTGGAAACACCATATATTTT
TRBV24-1	-	TRBJ2-2	many	CATSDLFEGPDTGELFF	TGTGCCACCAGTGATTTGTTTGAGGGTCCGGACACCGGGGAGCTGTTTTTT
TRBV29-1	-	TRBJ2-7	few	CSVEGQGQGEQYF	TGCAGCGTTGAAGGGCAGGGCCAGGGCGAGCAGTACTTC
TRBV15	TRBD1	TRBJ2-3	few	CATSTGGLGDTQYF	TGTGCCACCAGCACAGGGGGTCTGGGGGATACGCAGTATTTT
TRBV6-6	-	TRBJ2-5	many	CASSSRSLTRTADQYF	TGTGCCAGCAGTTCCCGATCTTTAACCCGGACCGCGGACCAGTACTTC
TRBV20-1	-	TRBJ2-7	few	CSAPTGASYEQYF	TGCAGTGCTCCGACGGGTGCTTCCTACGAGCAGTACTTC
TRBV6-2/TRBV6-3	-	TRBJ2-3	many	CASKLADRRTDTQYF	TGTGCCAGCAAGTTGGCGGACAGACGCACAGATACGCAGTATTTT
TRBV7-9	-	TRBJ1-1	many	CASSLGNGLEAFF	TGTGCCAGCAGCTTGGGGAACGGACTGGAAGCTTTCTTT
TRBV29-1	TRBD2	TRBJ2-1	many	CSLAGGSYNEQFF	TGCAGCTTAGCGGGAGGGTCCTACAATGAGCAGTTCTTC
TRBV24-1	-	TRBJ2-3	many	CATSDSLRGPADTQYF	TGTGCCACCAGTGATTCCCTCCGGGGGCCGGCAGATACGCAGTATTTT
TRBV12-3/TRBV12-4	-	TRBJ1-3	many	CASSPFVGNTIYF	TGTGCCAGCAGCCCATTTGTTGGAAACACCATATATTTT
TRBV5-5	-	TRBJ1-1	-	CASSFDREAFF	TGTGCCAGCAGCTTCGACAGGGAAGCTTTCTTT
TRBV9	-	TRBJ2-7	many	CASSVSWTSYEQYF	TGTGCCAGCAGCGTAAGCTGGACCTCCTACGAGCAGTACTTC
TRBV7-9	-	TRBJ1-2	many	CASSPFSTSPTYGYTF	TGTGCCAGCAGCCCTTTCTCGACGTCTCCCACCTATGGCTACACCTTC
TRBV3-1	TRBD1	TRBJ1-1	few	CASSQVQGGTEAFF	TGTGCCAGCAGCCAAGTACAGGGGGGAACTGAAGCTTTCTTT
TRBV3-1	-	TRBJ2-2	few	CASSPRSVTGELFF	TGTGCCAGCAGCCCCCGCTCGGTCACCGGGGAGCTGTTTTTT
TRBV7-2	TRBD1	TRBJ2-5	many	CASSPDRGRQTQYF	TGTGCCAGCAGCCCTGACAGGGGGCGGCAGACCCAGTACTTC
TRBV10-3	-	TRBJ2-5	many	CAISSGVGKHTQETQYF	TGTGCCATCAGCAGTGGGGTAGGGAAACACACACAAGAGACCCAGTACTTC
TRBV2	-	TRBJ1-1	-	CASSALRGQTEAFF	TGTGCCAGCAGCGCCCTTCGGGGACAAACTGAAGCTTTCTTT
TRBV9	TRBD2	TRBJ2-5	-	CASSVNSGGAGETQYF	TGTGCCAGCAGCGTAAATAGCGGGGGGGCAGGAGAGACCCAGTACTTC
TRBV12-3/TRBV12-4	-	TRBJ2-5	few	CASSQPLSGETQYF	TGTGCCAGCAGCCAGCCCCTGAGCGGAGAGACCCAGTACTTC
TRBV15	-	TRBJ2-1	-	CATSSPSRSWRDPYNEQFF	TGTGCCACCAGCAGTCCAAGCCGGAGCTGGCGGGATCCCTACAATGAGCAGTTCTTC
TRBV29-1	TRBD1	TRBJ2-5	-	CSVESRGHSETQYF	TGCAGCGTTGAATCCAGGGGGCATTCGGAGACCCAGTACTTC
TRBV7-2	TRBD1	TRBJ1-3	many	CASRRDRGNTIYF	TGTGCCAGCAGACGGGACAGGGGAAACACCATATATTTT
TRBV6-1	TRBD1	TRBJ1-2	many	CASSEGDRRDYGYTF	TGTGCCAGCAGTGAGGGGGACAGACGGGACTATGGCTACACCTTC
TRBV30	-	TRBJ1-5	-	CAWSAAVDQPQHF	TGTGCCTGGAGTGCGGCGGTGGATCAGCCCCAGCATTTT
TRBV12-3/TRBV12-4	TRBD2	TRBJ2-5	many	CASSTRRETKTQYF	TGTGCCAGCAGTACTAGGCGGGAGACGAAGACCCAGTACTTC
TRBV2	-	TRBJ1-5	-	CASTPGGGPQHF	TGTGCCAGCACTCCCGGGGGGGGGCCCCAGCATTTT